Listed below are T cell receptor beta chains from one sample, sequenced in a study of blood T cell repertoires in COVID-19. Using immunoSEQ multiplex PCR, the repertoire was profiled, and TCRdb retains in-frame clones only, with some absent. This sample carries 200,000 to 300,000 clones, 85% of them seen once, and the ten largest clones take approximately 6.3%. The sequenced sample was peripheral blood. These receptors all come from a woman in her sixties or seventies with active or convalescent COVID-19. CDR3s include the opening cysteine and the closing phenylalanine or tryptophan.

j_gene,v_gene,CDR3aa
TRBJ1-2,TRBV4-2,CASSHSRATNYGYTF
TRBJ2-1,TRBV6-1,CASSGSGGSSYNEQFF
TRBJ1-2,TRBV29-1,CSVRSDRIDFKNYGYTF
TRBJ1-4,TRBV29-1,CSVGTDNEKLFF
TRBJ2-7,TRBV19,CASAPGTGYYEQYF
TRBJ2-2,TRBV2,CASRAGTGAPGELFF
TRBJ1-1,TRBV27,CASSVGQTNTEAFF
TRBJ2-6,TRBV6-5,CASSFRSGANVLTF
TRBJ2-1,TRBV29-1,CSVETDRAIYNEQFF
TRBJ1-1,TRBV30,CAWGGRERAFF
TRBJ1-6,TRBV2,CATGGGRNSPLHF
TRBJ2-2,TRBV18,CASSPRAGGTTGELFF
TRBJ1-1,TRBV5-1,CASTLEGSNTEAFF
TRBJ2-3,TRBV5-1,CASSADAGGGTDTQYF
TRBJ2-1,TRBV19,CASSIVRGNEQFF
TRBJ2-1,TRBV2,CASSEMGTVQVF
TRBJ1-2,TRBV20-1,CSAPSGYGYTF
TRBJ2-3,TRBV7-9,CASSLGDTLRTDTQYF
TRBJ2-1,TRBV5-1,CASSWGLVEGHEQFF
TRBJ1-3,TRBV30,CAWSDSRYTIYF
TRBJ2-1,TRBV19,CASSAWGGIYNEQFF
TRBJ2-7,TRBV27,CASSYGTSGSYEQYF
TRBJ1-4,TRBV5-1,CASTLDRDDEKLFF
TRBJ2-1,TRBV30,CAWSRDRGHEQFF
TRBJ2-3,TRBV24-1,CATSVRGAGTDTQYF
TRBJ2-7,TRBV7-2,CASSLRPQGNYEQYF
TRBJ2-2,TRBV5-1,CASSLGGGDTGELFF
TRBJ1-1,TRBV3-1/TRBV3-2,CASSPDRVYVSEAFF
TRBJ2-1,TRBV19,CASSSGGSYNEQFF
TRBJ2-3,TRBV10-2,CASSESTYYTQYF
TRBJ2-7,TRBV10-2,CASSGPRGREGRYVYEQYF
TRBJ1-1,TRBV12-3/TRBV12-4,CASSPTGYEAFF
TRBJ2-7,TRBV27,CASRRQGAIFEQYF
TRBJ2-3,TRBV24-1,CATSDLGGRADTQYF
TRBJ1-1,TRBV7-8,CASSTQGALSGTEAFF
TRBJ2-2,TRBV2,CASSYRRTTTLRGGELFF
TRBJ2-1,TRBV28,CASSSSGRAGNDEQFF
TRBJ2-1,TRBV10-2,CASGGSREQFF
TRBJ2-2,TRBV19,CASSVYAGTLTGELFF
TRBJ2-1,TRBV11-2,CASSTKLGGVGPVDEQFF
TRBJ2-3,TRBV6-1,CASSGTPLAGGPSSTDTQYF
TRBJ1-2,TRBV4-1,CASSQESNYGYTF
TRBJ2-1,TRBV11-3,CASSPGRSSYNEQFF
TRBJ2-2,TRBV5-1,CASSPRGRELFF
TRBJ2-7,TRBV7-3,CASSLIGSSGTYEQYF
TRBJ1-1,TRBV5-4,CASSWGDSRRTEAFF
TRBJ2-7,TRBV7-2,CASSWLADTYEQYF
TRBJ1-1,TRBV4-1,CASSGGRNTEAFF
TRBJ2-1,TRBV9,CASSVTSGPYNEQFF
TRBJ1-5,TRBV7-8,CASSSGQSNQPQHF
TRBJ2-7,TRBV11-2,CASRAGTSGRGAYEQYF
TRBJ1-1,TRBV19,CASSDWGGGTEAFF
TRBJ1-3,TRBV3-1/TRBV3-2,CASSQAREVRRSGNTIYF
TRBJ2-5,TRBV6-5,CASRRGGETQETQYF